This is a list of T cell receptor beta chains from one sample in a study of T cell clones after liver transplantation. Clones were sequenced by immunoSEQ multiplex PCR, and TCRdb holds only the in-frame ones, with some missing. The table shows around 110,000 clones, with about nine tenths occurring only once. This specimen consisted of CD4+ T cells from blood, obtained 12 months after liver transplant. All receptors derive from a human patient who received a liver transplant. The T cells may partly be graft donor cells. Both conserved end residues are part of each CDR3. Fields, in order: V gene, D gene, CDR3 length, clone size, J gene, CDR3 protein, CDR3 DNA. A D gene is named only where the DNA matches it firmly. Clone size appears in some rows only: once, few, many, or a class for an expanded clone.

v_gene: TRBV5-5
d_gene: .
len: 16
abundance: .
j_gene: TRBJ2-2
CDR3aa: CASSPQTGTNTGELFF
CDR3nt: TGTGCCAGCAGCCCACAAACAGGGACGAACACCGGGGAGCTGTTTTTT

v_gene: TRBV7-8
d_gene: TRBD1
len: 14
abundance: .
j_gene: TRBJ2-5
CDR3aa: CASSVDRATETQYF
CDR3nt: TGTGCCAGCAGCGTCGACAGGGCCACCGAGACCCAGTACTTC

v_gene: TRBV4-2
d_gene: .
len: 15
abundance: .
j_gene: TRBJ1-1
CDR3aa: CASSQQGRSSAEAFF
CDR3nt: TGTGCCAGCAGCCAACAGGGCAGGTCGTCCGCTGAAGCTTTCTTT

v_gene: TRBV10-3
d_gene: .
len: 14
abundance: .
j_gene: TRBJ1-1
CDR3aa: CAISPGGMNTEAFF
CDR3nt: TGTGCCATCAGTCCGGGGGGGATGAACACTGAAGCTTTCTTT

v_gene: TRBV6-5
d_gene: TRBD2
len: 14
abundance: .
j_gene: TRBJ2-7
CDR3aa: CASSSESGRNEQYF
CDR3nt: TGTGCCAGCAGTTCCGAAAGCGGGAGAAACGAGCAGTACTTC

v_gene: TRBV28
d_gene: .
len: 14
abundance: once
j_gene: TRBJ2-5
CDR3aa: CASSISRVPWTQYF
CDR3nt: TGTGCCAGCAGTATCTCCCGGGTCCCCTGGACCCAGTACTTC

v_gene: TRBV19
d_gene: TRBD1
len: 15
abundance: .
j_gene: TRBJ1-2
CDR3aa: CASSIDRDQIKGYTF
CDR3nt: TGTGCCAGTAGTATTGACAGGGACCAAATAAAGGGCTACACCTTC

v_gene: TRBV5-1
d_gene: .
len: 15
abundance: once
j_gene: TRBJ2-5
CDR3aa: CASSGQPDGSETQYF
CDR3nt: TGCGCCAGCAGCGGACAGCCCGATGGGTCGGAGACCCAGTACTTC

v_gene: TRBV6-5
d_gene: .
len: 15
abundance: .
j_gene: TRBJ2-2
CDR3aa: CASSYQAASTGELFF
CDR3nt: TGTGCCAGCAGTTACCAGGCCGCGTCCACCGGGGAGCTGTTTTTT

v_gene: TRBV11-2
d_gene: .
len: 12
abundance: .
j_gene: TRBJ2-3
CDR3aa: CASSPYTDTQYF
CDR3nt: TGTGCCAGCAGCCCCTACACAGATACGCAGTATTTT

v_gene: TRBV2
d_gene: TRBD1
len: 15
abundance: .
j_gene: TRBJ2-5
CDR3aa: CASRGGRDRQETQYF
CDR3nt: TGTGCCAGCAGGGGGGGCCGGGACAGGCAGGAGACCCAGTACTTC

v_gene: TRBV5-4
d_gene: TRBD1
len: 14
abundance: .
j_gene: TRBJ2-5
CDR3aa: CASSPGTGQETQYF
CDR3nt: TGTGCCAGCAGCCCCGGGACAGGGCAAGAGACCCAGTACTTC

v_gene: TRBV5-4
d_gene: TRBD2
len: 15
abundance: .
j_gene: TRBJ2-1
CDR3aa: CASSFASGRYNEQFF
CDR3nt: TGTGCCAGCAGCTTTGCTAGCGGGAGGTACAATGAGCAGTTCTTC

v_gene: TRBV7-9
d_gene: .
len: 14
abundance: .
j_gene: TRBJ2-2
CDR3aa: CASSAGVSTGELFF
CDR3nt: TGTGCCAGCAGCGCAGGGGTTTCAACCGGGGAGCTGTTTTTT

v_gene: TRBV18
d_gene: .
len: 14
abundance: .
j_gene: TRBJ1-5
CDR3aa: CASSRQREDQPQHF
CDR3nt: TGTGCCAGCTCCCGCCAACGAGAGGATCAGCCCCAGCATTTT

v_gene: TRBV4-3
d_gene: TRBD2
len: 17
abundance: .
j_gene: TRBJ2-3
CDR3aa: CASSQDVTSGRRDTQYF
CDR3nt: TGCGCCAGCAGCCAAGATGTGACTAGCGGGAGGAGGGATACGCAGTATTTT